The next 5 T cell receptor beta chains were all read from a single sample in a study of blood T cell repertoires in COVID-19. Libraries were prepared by immunoSEQ multiplex PCR; TCRdb keeps only in-frame clonotypes and omits some of them. Counted here are about 53,000 clones, 80% to 90% occurring once; the ten biggest clones make up around 2.9%. Material: peripheral blood. These receptors were taken from an elderly man with acute or convalescent COVID-19.

The chain recombines TRBV10-1 with TRBJ1-1; D unclear. Germline V gives CDR1 WNHNN, CDR2 SYGVQD (reference sequence). Trimming removed 0 bases at V and 8 bases at J, with 10 bases between. CDR3 size: 13 residues. The CDR3 DNA is TGCGCCAGCAGTGAGTCTAGCCCCCAGGAAGCTTTCTTT. Translation: CASSESSPQEAFF.

J is TRBJ1-2 and V is TRBV29-1; TRBD1 aligns across 10 bases. CDR1 is SQVTM, CDR2 ANQGSEA, per germline. Losses at the gene ends were 6 bases for V and 0 bases for J; bases not matched to a gene: 13. The CDR3 runs to 17 residues. The CDR3 reads CSVRQDRGIGANYGYTF. CDR3 sequence (DNA): TGCAGCGTACGCCAGGACAGGGGGATTGGAGCTAACTATGGCTACACCTTC.

The CDR3 coding sequence is TGCGCCAGCAGCCCAGGGCCTGGGGCCAACGTCCTGACTTTC. It yields the protein CASSPGPGANVLTF. The rearrangement joins TRBV5-1 to TRBJ2-6; the D gene is possibly TRBD1 (5 bases). The CDR3 totals 14 residues. Trimming removed 4 bases at V and 2 bases at J, with 7 bases between. Germline V gene data show CDR1 as SGHRS and CDR2 as YFSETQ.

This clone was observed a few times. This sequence joins TRBV2 and TRBJ1-1; a possible D gene is TRBD1 (6 bases). Deletions cut 1 base from V and 9 bases from J, with 18 bases between. This CDR3 region has 15 residues. Per the germline V gene, CDR1 is SNHLY and CDR2 is FYNNEI. In nucleotides, the CDR3 is TGTGCCAGCAGTGAAGGGAGTGTGGGACAAGGAAAAGCTTTCTTT. Protein: CASSEGSVGQGKAFF.

This chain links TRBV5-1 with TRBJ2-3, with 10 bases aligning to TRBD2. V was clipped by 0 bases and J by 2 bases; unmatched bases: 9. CDR3 length: 18 residues. The germline CDR1 and CDR2 sequences are SGHRS and YFSETQ. CDR3 loop: CASSLESGGAGHTDTQYF. Here the CDR3 DNA reads TGCGCCAGCAGCTTGGAAAGCGGGGGGGCGGGGCACACAGATACGCAGTATTTT.